A single sample gave rise to the 11 T cell receptor beta chains below, sequenced in a study of T-cell memory formation after mild COVID-19. TCRdb reprocessed the 5' RACE reads via MiXCR and lists one record per CDR3 protein. The table includes some 300,000 distinct CDR3 sequences, just under 20% detected once. Sequenced material: PBMCs or a T cell subset sorted from them (not recorded which). These receptors all come from a man aged 18 to 29 who had mild COVID-19 (a few samples of this study predate the infection). Cell type and time point are not known.

This chain connects TRBV7-9 to TRBJ1-1, with unresolved D. The CDR3 loop spans 13 amino acids. Trimming removed 2 bases from V and 4 bases from J, with 8 bases in between. Germline V lookup: CDR1 SEHNR, CDR2 FQNEAQ (reference sequence). The CDR3 DNA sequence: TGTGCCAGCAGCTTACGGGATCTCACTGAAGCTTTCTTT. Translation gives CASSLRDLTEAFF.

This clonotype appeared a few times. The chain combines TRBV12-3 or TRBV12-4 with TRBJ2-3; D gene unclear. The CDR3 length is 15 residues. V lost 1 base, J lost 1 base, and 9 bases lay in between. Here the CDR3 reads CASSLESGRTDTQYF. CDR3 coding DNA: TGTGCCAGCAGTTTAGAGTCCGGCCGCACAGATACGCAGTATTTT.

This clonotype was counted between two and nine times. J is TRBJ2-3 and V is TRBV24-1; D may correspond to TRBD1 or TRBD2 (5 bases each). The V end lost 3 bases, the J end lost 2 bases, and 11 bases lay between the germline ends. The CDR3 covers 15 residues. Germline CDR1 KGHDR, CDR2 SFDVKD. CDR3 sequence reads: CATSDPGTNTDTQYF. CDR3 DNA: TGTGCCACCAGTGATCCAGGGACCAACACAGATACGCAGTATTTT.

The J gene is TRBJ2-7, the V gene TRBV6-6; D may be TRBD2 (8 bases). The CDR3 loop spans 14 amino acids. Germline-derived CDR1 and CDR2 are MNHNY and SVGAGI (reference sequence). Trimming cost V 5 bases and J 1 base, with 12 bases left between them. Here the CDR3 reads CASSRGGQSYEQYF. DNA of the CDR3: TGTGCCAGCAGTCGGGGGGGACAGTCCTACGAGCAGTACTTC.

This clonotype was seen many times. The chain combines TRBV25-1 with TRBJ1-1; D gene ambiguous. Germline V CDR1 and CDR2: MGHDK, SYGVNS. V was pared by 3 bases and J by 7 bases, with 12 bases between. The CDR3 loop spans 13 amino acids. CDR3 coding DNA: TGTGCCAGCAGTGATTATCCCGCAGGTGAAGCTTTCTTT. This encodes CASSDYPAGEAFF.

This clonotype was counted between two and nine times. The gene calls are TRBV5-1 and TRBJ2-7; 7 nucleotides align to TRBD1. The CDR3 loop spans 14 amino acids. Per germline, CDR1 SGHRS and CDR2 YFSETQ. J lost 4 bases, V lost 5 bases, and 9 bases had no gene match. The CDR3 bases are TGCGCCAGCAGACCCGGGACAGAGAGTTACGAGCAGTACTTC. Protein: CASRPGTESYEQYF.

This clonotype was found a few times. V and J are TRBV15 and TRBJ2-2; a weak D match, TRBD1 (5 bases). CDR1 and CDR2 (germline): LNHNV, YYDKDF (reference sequence). This CDR3 region has 16 residues. With 0 bases removed from V and 5 bases from J, the gap between germline ends came to 13 bases. CDR3 protein: CATSRDLYGATGELFF. The CDR3 coding sequence is TGTGCCACCAGCAGAGACCTTTATGGGGCAACCGGGGAGCTGTTTTTT. Variable domain in full (rest from reference TRBV15 and TRBJ2-2): DAMVIQNPRYQVTQFGKPVTLSCSQTLNHNVMYWYQQKSSQAPKLLFHYYDKDFNNEADTPDNFQSRRPNTSFCFLDIRSPGLGDTAMYLCATSRDLYGATGELFFGEGSRLTVL.

The rearrangement uses TRBV11-2 and TRBJ1-5; 8 bases are a match to TRBD1. The ends lost 3 bases at V and 4 bases at J; junction bases unmatched: 8. This CDR3 spans 16 amino acids. Germline assignment: CDR1 SGHAT and CDR2 FQNNGV. The CDR3 sequence is CASSFATGGGNQPQHF. CDR3 DNA sequence: TGTGCCAGCAGCTTCGCAACAGGGGGTGGAAATCAGCCCCAGCATTTT.

This clonotype has just a few counts. V usage is TRBV7-8 and J usage is TRBJ2-7, with 7 nucleotides matching TRBD2. The V gene's germline CDR1 is SGHVS and CDR2 FQNEAQ. J lost 5 bases, V lost 4 bases, and 2 bases had no gene match. The CDR3 is made up of 12 amino acids. The CDR3, as DNA: TGTGCCAGCAGCTCTGGGAGGGACGAGCAGTACTTC. It codes for CASSSGRDEQYF.

This clonotype has more than one count but fewer than ten. This chain uses TRBV20-1 with TRBJ2-7; TRBD1 matches at 8 bases. With V trimmed by 4 bases and J by 6 bases, 5 bases remained unmatched. Germline V gene lookup returns CDR1 DFQATT and CDR2 SNEGSKA (reference sequence). This CDR3 has 12 residues. DNA of the CDR3: TGCAGTGCTATAGGACAGGGAGGCGAGCAGTACTTC. Its protein is CSAIGQGGEQYF.

A few counts support this clonotype. The V and J genes are TRBV12-3 or TRBV12-4 and TRBJ1-2; 7 bases fit TRBD1. The V and J ends lost 6 bases and 1 base, in that order; junction bases with no gene match: 5. The CDR3 is 14 amino acids. The CDR3 DNA reads TGTGCCAGCAGCCTGACAGGGATTAACTATGGCTACACCTTC. Translation gives CASSLTGINYGYTF.